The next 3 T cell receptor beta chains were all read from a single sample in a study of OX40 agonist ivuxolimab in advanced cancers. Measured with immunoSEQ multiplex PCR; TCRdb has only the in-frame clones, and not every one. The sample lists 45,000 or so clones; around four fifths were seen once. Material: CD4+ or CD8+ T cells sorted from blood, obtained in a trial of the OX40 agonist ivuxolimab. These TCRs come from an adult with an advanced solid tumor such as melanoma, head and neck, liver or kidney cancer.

CDR3 amino acids: CASSLPGGTLRANVLTF. In DNA, the CDR3 is TGTGCCAGCAGCTTACCGGGGGGTACTCTCAGGGCCAACGTCCTGACTTTC. The chain links TRBV7-3 to TRBJ2-6; 7 bases are a match to TRBD2. After removal of 2 bases from V and 5 bases from J, the junction contained 9 bases not matched to a gene. Per germline, CDR1 SGHTA and CDR2 FQGTGA. CDR3 length equals 17 residues.

Here the CDR3 DNA reads TGTGCCAGCACGGAGTCTGCAACTAATGAAAAACTGTTTTTT. As protein: CASTESATNEKLFF. The gene calls are TRBV9 and TRBJ1-4; D is uncertain. The CDR3 contains 14 residues. CDR1 and CDR2 from the germline V gene are SGDLS and YYNGEE. Deletions cut 6 bases from V and 0 bases from J, with 9 bases between.

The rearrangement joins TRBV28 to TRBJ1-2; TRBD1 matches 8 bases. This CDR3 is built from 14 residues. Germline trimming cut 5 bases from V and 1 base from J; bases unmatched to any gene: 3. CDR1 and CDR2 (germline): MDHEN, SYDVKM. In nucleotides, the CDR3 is TGTGCCAGCAGTCAGGGGGCGGGTAACTATGGCTACACCTTC. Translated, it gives CASSQGAGNYGYTF.